A selection of T cell receptor beta chains follows, all from one sample in a study of T cell responses to AZD1222 COVID-19 vaccine. Data came from immunoSEQ multiplex PCR; TCRdb stores just in-frame clones and leaves some out. The sample contains 180,000 or so clones, 92% of which appear only once. Sequencing used peripheral blood, obtained 28 days after the second AZD1222 dose. Source of these receptors: an adult who received the AZD1222 COVID-19 vaccine. Both conserved end residues are part of each CDR3. The D gene is left open where the match is weak. Only some rows state a clone size, as once, few, many or a class for expanded clones.

15	TRBV7-2	NA	TRBD2	TRBJ2-5	TGTGCCAGCAGCCAAAGACTAGCGGGGCAAGAGACCCAGTACTTC	CASSQRLAGQETQYF
13	TRBV5-6	NA	NA	TRBJ2-5	TGTGCCAGCAGCTTACAGGGTTCAGAGACCCAGTACTTC	CASSLQGSETQYF
13	TRBV6-5	NA	NA	TRBJ1-1	TGTGCCATCACACAGGGAGGTAGCGCTGAAGCTTTCTTT	CAITQGGSAEAFF
13	TRBV10-2	NA	NA	TRBJ2-5	TGCGCCAGCAGTGGTAGCCCTCAAGAGACCCAGTACTTC	CASSGSPQETQYF
13	TRBV19	NA	NA	TRBJ1-5	TGTGCCAGTATGCCCCAGGGCAATCAGCCCCAGCATTTT	CASMPQGNQPQHF
15	TRBV28	NA	NA	TRBJ1-6	TGTGCCAGCAGACCCCGGTCCAGATGGAATTCACCCCTCCACTTT	CASRPRSRWNSPLHF
14	TRBV7-2	NA	NA	TRBJ2-6	TGTGCCAGCAGTTTAAGCTCTGGGGCCAACGTCCTGACTTTC	CASSLSSGANVLTF
12	TRBV30	NA	TRBD2	TRBJ2-5	TGTGCCTGGAGTTTAGCGGGAGAGACCCAGTACTTC	CAWSLAGETQYF
14	TRBV4-2	NA	NA	TRBJ2-3	TGTGCCAGCAGCCAACGCTATGGGGGAGATACGCAGTATTTT	CASSQRYGGDTQYF
15	TRBV28	once	NA	TRBJ1-1	TGTGCCAGCCAATACATGGGCGGGGGGAACACTGAAGCTTTCTTT	CASQYMGGGNTEAFF
11	TRBV27	once	NA	TRBJ1-1	TGTGCCAGCAAAGGGAGCACTGAAGCTTTCTTT	CASKGSTEAFF
12	TRBV28	NA	NA	TRBJ1-2	TGTGCCAGCAGCGTCGGACGTGGCGGCTACACCTTC	CASSVGRGGYTF
13	TRBV12-3/TRBV12-4	once	NA	TRBJ1-2	TGTGCCAGCAGTGACCGACAGAACTATGGCTACACCTTC	CASSDRQNYGYTF
13	TRBV28	NA	NA	TRBJ1-2	TGTGCCAGCACCTGGGGACCACGCTATGGCTACACCTTC	CASTWGPRYGYTF
15	TRBV3-1/TRBV3-2	NA	TRBD1	TRBJ1-3	TGTGCCAGCAGCCAGGGAGGACAGGGCCGAAACACCATATATTTT	CASSQGGQGRNTIYF
14	TRBV11-2	NA	NA	TRBJ2-3	TGTGCCAGCAGCTTGGGGGGACCCCCAGATACGCAGTATTTT	CASSLGGPPDTQYF
14	TRBV5-6	NA	NA	TRBJ2-6	TGTGCCAGCAGCTTGGCCTCTGGGGCCAACGTCCTGACTTTC	CASSLASGANVLTF
17	TRBV10-3	NA	NA	TRBJ2-3	TGTGCCATCAGGGGAAGATTGTGGGGGACTAGCACAGATACGCAGTATTTT	CAIRGRLWGTSTDTQYF
12	TRBV6-5	once	NA	TRBJ2-5	TGTGCCAGCATATCAGCGGGAGAGACCCAGTACTTC	CASISAGETQYF
14	TRBV7-9	NA	NA	TRBJ2-7	TGTGCCAGCAGCCCCCGGGACTGGACCTACGAGCAGTACTTC	CASSPRDWTYEQYF
13	TRBV2	NA	NA	TRBJ1-1	TGTGCCAGCCTAATCGGACGGAACACTGAAGCTTTCTTT	CASLIGRNTEAFF
13	TRBV27	NA	NA	TRBJ2-3	TGTGCCAGCAGTTTATGGGGGGGCGATACGCAGTATTTT	CASSLWGGDTQYF
16	TRBV5-4	NA	TRBD1	TRBJ1-1	TGTGCCAGCAGCTTGGGCAGGGGGTGGGAGCGCACTGAAGCTTTCTTT	CASSLGRGWERTEAFF
13	TRBV29-1	NA	NA	TRBJ1-1	TGCAGCGTTGCGTCGGGGGGCATGAGTGAAGCTTTCTTT	CSVASGGMSEAFF
16	TRBV25-1	NA	NA	TRBJ1-2	TGTGCCAGCAGTGAATTCGGACAGCCTACTAACTATGGCTACACCTTC	CASSEFGQPTNYGYTF
16	TRBV4-1	NA	NA	TRBJ2-7	TGCGCCAGCAGCCAAGCGGGTCTTAGTGAAGGACACGAGCAGTACTTC	CASSQAGLSEGHEQYF
15	TRBV2	NA	TRBD1	TRBJ1-2	TGTGCCAGCAGTGAACCGGGACAGCAGCCTGATGGCTACACCTTC	CASSEPGQQPDGYTF
13	TRBV30	NA	NA	TRBJ1-2	TGTGCCTGGAGCCAAGGGGTTTACTATGGCTACACCTTC	CAWSQGVYYGYTF
19	TRBV3-1/TRBV3-2	NA	TRBD2	TRBJ2-4	TGTGCCAGCAGCCAAGCATGGCTAGCGGGGCCTGTAGCCAAAAACATTCAGTACTTC	CASSQAWLAGPVAKNIQYF
15	TRBV5-1	NA	NA	TRBJ2-6	TGCGCCAGCAGCTTCCCCAAATCTGGGGCCAACGTCCTGACTTTC	CASSFPKSGANVLTF
15	TRBV12-5	NA	TRBD1	TRBJ1-1	TGTGCTAGTGGTTGGGTGACAGGGGTCGCCACTGAAGCTTTCTTT	CASGWVTGVATEAFF
12	TRBV10-3	NA	NA	TRBJ1-1	TGTGCCATCAGTGAGTGGAGGGACGAAGCTTTCTTT	CAISEWRDEAFF
14	TRBV30	NA	TRBD1	TRBJ1-5	TGTGCCTGGACCGATAGACAGGGTGTAAGGCCCCAGCATTTT	CAWTDRQGVRPQHF
18	TRBV3-1/TRBV3-2	NA	TRBD1	TRBJ2-2	TGTGCCAGCAGCCCCGGGACAGGGGTTAAAGGATACACCGGGGAGCTGTTTTTT	CASSPGTGVKGYTGELFF
12	TRBV24-1	NA	NA	TRBJ2-1	TGTGCCACCAGTGATTTGATGCCAAAGCAGTTCTTC	CATSDLMPKQFF
18	TRBV27	NA	TRBD1	TRBJ1-5	TGTGCCAGCAGTTCCACCACTCCGGACAGGGGAGGCAATCAGCCCCAGCATTTT	CASSSTTPDRGGNQPQHF
14	TRBV27	NA	NA	TRBJ1-1	TGTGCCAGCAGTTTATTACCCAGCAACACTGAAGCTTTCTTT	CASSLLPSNTEAFF
15	TRBV4-2	NA	TRBD1	TRBJ1-5	TGTGCCAGCAGCCAAGGTGGGACAGGGTCTCAGCCCCAGCATTTT	CASSQGGTGSQPQHF
13	TRBV2	once	TRBD1	TRBJ1-1	TGTGCCAGCAGGAGACAGGGGAACACTGAAGCTTTCTTT	CASRRQGNTEAFF
17	TRBV5-1	NA	TRBD2	TRBJ2-5	TGCGCCAGCAGCTTATCGGTAGCGGGGGGCCCCGGAGAGACCCAGTACTTC	CASSLSVAGGPGETQYF
15	TRBV5-5	NA	NA	TRBJ1-1	TGTGCCAGCAGCTTCCTTATCAGCTGGACCACTGAAGCTTTCTTT	CASSFLISWTTEAFF
14	TRBV6-4	NA	NA	TRBJ1-6	TGTGCCAGCAGTGACTCACAGGGTAATTCACCCCTCCACTTT	CASSDSQGNSPLHF
21	TRBV7-8	NA	NA	TRBJ1-1	TGTGCCAGCAGCTTAGCGGAGGAGATGGGGGTGGTAGGGGTCAGGAACACTGAAGCTTTCTTT	CASSLAEEMGVVGVRNTEAFF
14	TRBV30	NA	NA	TRBJ2-7	TGTGCCTGGACGGGTGGCGGCCCATCCTACGAGCAGTACTTC	CAWTGGGPSYEQYF
13	TRBV7-8	NA	NA	TRBJ1-4	TGTGCCAGCAGCTTAGGAGGGAGTGAAAAACTGTTTTTT	CASSLGGSEKLFF
13	TRBV7-3	few	NA	TRBJ1-2	TGTGCCAGCAGCTTAGAGCAGGGAAGTGGCTACACCTTC	CASSLEQGSGYTF
15	TRBV19	NA	NA	TRBJ1-5	TGTGCCAGTAGTAGTAGGACGGATAGCAATCAGCCCCAGCATTTT	CASSSRTDSNQPQHF
16	TRBV4-3	many	TRBD1	TRBJ1-5	TGCGCCAGCAGCCAAGAGGCAGGGGGAAACAATCAGCCCCAGCATTTT	CASSQEAGGNNQPQHF
16	TRBV4-1	NA	TRBD1	TRBJ1-1	TGCGCCAGCAGCCAGGGAGGGGGCCCTATGAACACTGAAGCTTTCTTT	CASSQGGGPMNTEAFF
15	TRBV5-1	NA	NA	TRBJ1-5	TGCGCCAGCCGACCCTCGGCAGCCCCCAATCAGCCCCAGCATTTT	CASRPSAAPNQPQHF
12	TRBV28	NA	NA	TRBJ1-2	TGTGCCAGCAGTCCATGGGACTATGGCTACACCTTC	CASSPWDYGYTF
16	TRBV12-5	few	NA	TRBJ2-6	TGTGCTAGTGGCTCGCCCGGGGGGCTCGGGGCCAACGTCCTGACTTTC	CASGSPGGLGANVLTF
13	TRBV2	NA	NA	TRBJ1-5	TGTGCCAGCTTGAGACAGTCTAATCAGCCCCAGCATTTT	CASLRQSNQPQHF
17	TRBV28	NA	TRBD2	TRBJ2-7	TGTGCCAGCAGCCGATTCGGGCTAGCGGGAAAGTACTACGAGCAGTACTTC	CASSRFGLAGKYYEQYF
14	TRBV29-1	NA	TRBD1	TRBJ2-7	TGCAGCGTTGCAGGTAGAAACAGACAGGGTTTAGAGTACTTC	CSVAGRNRQGLEYF
13	TRBV7-2	few	TRBD1	TRBJ1-1	TGTGCCAGCAGCTCTGGGACAGGTACCAGGGCTTTCTTT	CASSSGTGTRAFF
16	TRBV7-2	NA	NA	TRBJ2-4	TGTGCCAGCAGCTTAGTGGCGGGGCGAGGGGAAAACATTCAGTACTTC	CASSLVAGRGENIQYF
16	TRBV5-4	NA	NA	TRBJ2-7	TGTGCCAGCAGCTTGAGTGTCGGACTGGGGGCTTACGAGCAGTACTTC	CASSLSVGLGAYEQYF